The 27 T cell receptor beta chains listed next were all sequenced from one sample in a study of T cell changes during pregnancy in multiple sclerosis. The repertoire was sequenced with immunoSEQ multiplex PCR; TCRdb's copy has only in-frame clones and lacks some. This table has roughly 40,000 clones, approximately 91% appearing once. Sequenced here: CD4+ T cells from peripheral blood mononuclear cells, sampled before pregnancy. The receptors derive from a female donor with multiple sclerosis, enrolled in a pregnancy study.

The rearrangement joins TRBV30 to TRBJ1-2, with 7 bases that match TRBD1. J gave up 6 bases and V 5 bases, and 12 bases lay outside the gene matches. Looked up from germline, CDR1 is GTSNPN and CDR2 is SVGIG (reference sequence). The CDR3 is 14 amino acids. CDR3 loop: CAWGDTGALDGYTF. DNA for the CDR3: TGTGCCTGGGGAGATACAGGGGCTTTGGATGGCTACACCTTC. Together with reference TRBV30 and TRBJ1-2, the CDR3 gives the full variable domain: SQTIHQWPATLVQPVGSPLSLECTVEGTSNPNLYWYRQAAGRGLQLLFYSVGIGQISSEVPQNLSASRPQDRQFILSSKKLLLSDSGFYLCAWGDTGALDGYTFGSGTRLTVV.

This clone occurred a few times. V gene TRBV30 combines with J gene TRBJ1-1, with 8 bases lining up with TRBD1. CDR1 GTSNPN and CDR2 SVGIG come from the germline V gene (reference sequence). V was pared by 4 bases and J by 3 bases, with 7 bases of the junction left unmatched. This CDR3 has 14 amino acids. DNA of the CDR3: TGTGCCTGGATGACAACAGGGGGTTACACTGAAGCTTTCTTT. This codes for CAWMTTGGYTEAFF.

This chain joins TRBV6-1 and TRBJ1-5, with a weak D call TRBD1 (6 bases). Trimming shortened V by 3 bases and J by 0 bases, and 12 bases separated the two germline ends. Germline V lookup: CDR1 MNHNS, CDR2 SASEGT. This CDR3 has 16 residues. The DNA for the CDR3 is TGTGCCAGCAGTGATCCGGGGGGCATTAGCAATCAGCCCCAGCATTTT. Translation: CASSDPGGISNQPQHF.

This chain links TRBV19 with TRBJ1-4; no clear D gene. Germline values: CDR1 LNHDA, CDR2 SQIVND (reference sequence). Trimming left V 6 bases short and J 0 bases short, with 20 bases between. The CDR3 runs 18 residues. In DNA form, the CDR3 reads TGTGCCAGTAGCCGAATTTCCATACCACTCCCAACTAATGAAAAACTGTTTTTT. Amino acid sequence: CASSRISIPLPTNEKLFF.

The chain carries TRBV6-4 and TRBJ2-3; 12 bases match TRBD2. Trimming removed 6 bases from V and 0 bases from J; junction bases left unmatched: 10. The CDR3 covers 18 residues. The germline CDR1 and CDR2 sequences are MRHNA and SNTAGT. CDR3 region: CASSPLAGGLGSTDTQYF. CDR3 nucleotide sequence: TGTGCCAGCAGCCCTCTAGCGGGGGGGCTCGGCAGCACAGATACGCAGTATTTT.

The J gene is TRBJ1-2, the V gene TRBV7-9; 7 nucleotides match TRBD1. Losses at the gene ends were 4 bases for V and 9 bases for J; bases not matched to a gene: 5. CDR3 length equals 12 residues. Germline CDR1 SEHNR, CDR2 FQNEAQ (reference sequence). CDR3 DNA sequence: TGTGCCAGCAGCTCGAGGGACAGACGCTACACCTTC. The encoded protein is CASSSRDRRYTF.

The CDR3 sequence is CASSQEVGAGGVHTGELFF. The CDR3, as DNA: TGCGCCAGCAGCCAAGAAGTCGGGGCAGGGGGCGTCCACACCGGGGAGCTGTTTTTT. The rearrangement links TRBV4-3 to TRBJ2-2; 8 nucleotides match TRBD1. The germline V gene has CDR1 LGHNA and CDR2 YSLEER. The V gene end was trimmed by 0 bases and the J gene end by 3 bases; junction bases not matched to a gene: 12. The CDR3 contains 19 residues.

As to this clone: The germline gene is not matched at one end of the junction; a read error may be the cause. J is TRBJ2-7 and V is TRBV25-1; 7 bases match TRBD1. The CDR3 loop spans 12 amino acids. Germline V lookup: CDR1 MGHDK, CDR2 SYGVNS. The CDR3 here is CASSKNRGERDF. The CDR3 coding sequence is TGTGCCAGCTCTAAAAACAGGGGCGAGAGGGACTTC.

The V gene is TRBV27, the J gene TRBJ2-7, with D tentatively TRBD1 (7 bases). The CDR3 has 16 amino acids. Trimming left V 4 bases short and J 1 base short, with 17 bases between. Germline V gene sequence: CDR1 MNHEY, CDR2 SMNVEV (reference sequence). The CDR3 here is CASSSRTGEASYEQYF. The CDR3 coding sequence is TGTGCCAGCAGTTCGCGCACAGGGGAGGCGTCCTACGAGCAGTACTTC.

The chain links TRBV6-5 to TRBJ1-4, with D perhaps matching TRBD1 (5 bases). Trimming shortened V by 6 bases and J by 3 bases, and 11 bases separated the two germline ends. From germline, CDR1 is MNHEY and CDR2 SVGAGI. This CDR3 region has 14 residues. CDR3: CASRAGLSNEKLFF. The CDR3 DNA reads as TGTGCCAGCAGAGCGGGACTGTCTAATGAAAAACTGTTTTTT.

J is TRBJ1-1 and V is TRBV7-2; 9 bases match TRBD1. V lost 7 bases, J lost 5 bases, and 8 bases stayed unmatched. CDR3 size: 14 residues. Germline V lookup: CDR1 SGHTA, CDR2 FQGNSA. CDR3 sequence reads: CASTNPGQGTEAFF. Here the CDR3 DNA reads TGTGCCAGCACCAATCCGGGACAGGGAACTGAAGCTTTCTTT.

V is TRBV6-5 and J is TRBJ2-7, with D maybe TRBD1 (5 bases). Looked up from germline, CDR1 is MNHEY and CDR2 is SVGAGI. CDR3 length equals 15 residues. V lost 4 bases and J 3 bases, leaving 16 bases between the germline ends. CDR3 residues: CASSSDKAMVYEQYF. In nucleotides, the CDR3 is TGTGCCAGCAGTTCGGACAAGGCGATGGTCTACGAGCAGTACTTC.

The rearrangement links TRBV5-4 to TRBJ2-2, with 7 bases fitting TRBD2. The length of the CDR3 is 17 residues. J gave up 3 bases and V 0 bases, and 8 bases lay outside the gene matches. Germline V gives CDR1 SGHNT, CDR2 YYREEE (reference sequence). The CDR3 protein is CASSLVGRVQYTGELFF. CDR3 sequence (DNA): TGTGCCAGCAGCTTGGTAGGGAGGGTCCAGTACACCGGGGAGCTGTTTTTT.

This sequence joins TRBV15 and TRBJ2-1; 9 bases match TRBD2. The V gene end was trimmed by 0 bases and the J gene end by 7 bases; junction bases not matched to a gene: 19. Germline V gene sequence: CDR1 LNHNV, CDR2 YYDKDF (reference sequence). CDR3 length: 20 residues. CDR3 region: CATSRDLVSFGGGARNEQFF. CDR3 DNA: TGTGCCACCAGCAGAGATCTGGTGTCTTTCGGCGGGGGGGCGAGGAATGAGCAGTTCTTC. Looking up the rest from reference TRBV15 and TRBJ2-1 gives the full variable domain: DAMVIQNPRYQVTQFGKPVTLSCSQTLNHNVMYWYQQKSSQAPKLLFHYYDKDFNNEADTPDNFQSRRPNTSFCFLDIRSPGLGDTAMYLCATSRDLVSFGGGARNEQFFGPGTRLTVL.

For this clone: Other DNA variants within this sample encode the same CDR3. V and J are TRBV4-3 and TRBJ2-1; TRBD1 is a possible D gene (6 bases). V was pared by 0 bases and J by 6 bases, with 12 bases between. This CDR3 has 15 residues. CDR1 LGHNA and CDR2 YSLEER come from the germline V gene. The CDR3 region is CASSQDLLGGNEQFF. The CDR3 DNA sequence: TGCGCCAGCAGCCAAGATCTGTTAGGGGGCAATGAGCAGTTCTTC.

This clone has a single count. V usage is TRBV5-5 and J usage is TRBJ2-3, with unresolved D. Trimming took 4 bases from V and 0 from J, leaving 15 bases between them. The CDR3 extends over 16 amino acids. Germline V CDR1 and CDR2: SGHKS, YYEKEE (reference sequence). Written as DNA, the CDR3 is TGTGCCAGCAGCCACCCCTGGGCCCTAAGCACAGATACGCAGTATTTT. It yields the protein CASSHPWALSTDTQYF.

This chain connects TRBV7-9 to TRBJ2-1; possible D gene TRBD2, 6 bases. Germline CDR1 SEHNR, CDR2 FQNEAQ (reference sequence). The ends were cut back, 4 bases at V and 3 bases at J, with 13 bases in the middle. The CDR3 spans 15 residues. The CDR3 DNA is TGTGCCAGCAGCTCCCGGGACTTCAGCTACAATGAGCAGTTCTTC. Translating gives CASSSRDFSYNEQFF.

This chain connects TRBV29-1 to TRBJ1-1; a possible D gene is TRBD1 (6 bases). The CDR3 consists of 12 residues. Germline CDR1 SQVTM, CDR2 ANQGSEA. V lost 7 bases and J 8 bases, leaving 17 bases between the germline ends. In DNA, the CDR3 is TGCAGCGCTGCGCGGGGGGCAGGGGAAGCTTTCTTT. This gives the protein CSAARGAGEAFF.

As regards this clone: One junction end disagrees with the germline gene, perhaps due to a read error. The J gene is TRBJ1-1, the V gene TRBV18, with a possible D match to TRBD1 (5 bases). The CDR3 spans 13 residues. Germline V gives CDR1 KGHSH, CDR2 LQKENI. The CDR3 is CASSLDRNTEAFF. CDR3 DNA sequence: TGTGCCAGTTCACTTGACAGGAACACTGAAGCTTTCTTT.

This chain connects TRBV6-1 to TRBJ2-7, with TRBD2 matching 11 bases. The germline V gene encodes CDR1 MNHNS and CDR2 SASEGT. The CDR3 length is 15 residues. V shed 6 bases and J 4 bases; nucleotides not matched to a gene: 8. This CDR3 reads CASRPTSGGGYEQYF. The DNA of the CDR3 is TGTGCCAGCAGGCCCACTAGCGGGGGTGGTTACGAGCAGTACTTC.

Only one count was recorded for this clone. V gene TRBV7-3 combines with J gene TRBJ1-6; the D is unclear. The CDR3 is made up of 14 amino acids. CDR1 and CDR2 from the germline V gene are SGHTA and FQGTGA. V was trimmed by 1 base and J by 5 bases, leaving 6 bases between them. The DNA for the CDR3 is TGTGCCAGCAGCTTAAAACAGCATAATTCACCCCTCCACTTT. Its translation is CASSLKQHNSPLHF.

V and J are TRBV6-4 and TRBJ2-3; a possible D gene is TRBD2 (7 bases). Germline V gene sequence: CDR1 MRHNA, CDR2 SNTAGT. Trimming took 0 bases from V and 2 from J, leaving 12 bases between them. This CDR3 has 16 residues. The CDR3 DNA reads as TGTGCCAGCAGTGACTCCGCGGGGGCCCCCACAGATACGCAGTATTTT. Encoded protein: CASSDSAGAPTDTQYF.

This chain connects TRBV7-9 to TRBJ2-7; tentative D call: TRBD2 (6 bases). In germline, CDR1 is SEHNR, CDR2 FQNEAQ (reference sequence). The CDR3 extends over 12 amino acids. Trimming removed 5 bases at V and 7 bases at J, with 12 bases between. The CDR3 loop reads CASSHTGDEQYF. The CDR3 coding sequence is TGTGCCAGCAGCCACACGGGGGATGAGCAGTACTTC.

The chain is built from TRBV4-3 and TRBJ2-2, with 13 nucleotides matching TRBD2. The ends lost 1 base at V and 5 bases at J; junction bases unmatched: 7. The CDR3 length is 18 residues. CDR1 and CDR2 from the germline V gene are LGHNA and YSLEER. Here the CDR3 reads CASSQAGRTSGGTGELFF. The DNA for the CDR3 is TGCGCCAGCAGCCAAGCTGGCCGGACTAGCGGGGGTACCGGGGAGCTGTTTTTT.

The chain employs TRBV7-6 and TRBJ2-5, with D unresolved. The CDR3 contains 13 residues. In germline, CDR1 is SGHVS, CDR2 FNYEAQ. V was pared by 4 bases and J by 2 bases, with 8 bases between. The CDR3 DNA follows: TGTGCCAGCAGCTCCGACACACAAGAGACCCAGTACTTC. Residues: CASSSDTQETQYF.

V usage is TRBV18 and J usage is TRBJ1-2; D not certain. V dropped 3 bases and J dropped 2 bases, with 13 bases sitting between them. CDR3 length: 15 amino acids. In germline, CDR1 is KGHSH, CDR2 LQKENI. Here the CDR3 reads CASSPLSDTNYGYTF. CDR3 coding DNA: TGTGCCAGCTCACCTCTATCTGACACAAACTATGGCTACACCTTC.

V gene TRBV11-2 combines with J gene TRBJ2-5; the match to TRBD1 covers 7 bases. Germline trimming cut 2 bases from V and 2 bases from J; bases unmatched to any gene: 2. From germline, CDR1 is SGHAT and CDR2 FQNNGV. This CDR3 comprises 14 residues. The CDR3 coding sequence is TGTGCCAGCAGCTTATCAGGGGGTCAAGAGACCCAGTACTTC. This sequence encodes CASSLSGGQETQYF.